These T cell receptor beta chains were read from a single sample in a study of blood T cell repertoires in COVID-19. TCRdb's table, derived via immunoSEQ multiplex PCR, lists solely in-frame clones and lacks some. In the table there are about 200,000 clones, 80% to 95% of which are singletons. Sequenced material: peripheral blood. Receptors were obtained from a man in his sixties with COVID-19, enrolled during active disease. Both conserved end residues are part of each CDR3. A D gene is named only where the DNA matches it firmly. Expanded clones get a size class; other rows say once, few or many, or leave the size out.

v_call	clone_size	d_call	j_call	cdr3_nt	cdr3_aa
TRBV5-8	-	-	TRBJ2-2	TGTGCCAGCAGCCGGGCAGGGTTTTTATCCGGGGAGCTGTTTTTT	CASSRAGFLSGELFF
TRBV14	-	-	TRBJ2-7	TGTGCCAGCAGCCTATCAGTCCTGTCCTACGAGCAGTACTTC	CASSLSVLSYEQYF
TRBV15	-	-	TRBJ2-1	TGTGCCACCAGCAGAGGTACCAGCTCCTACAATGAGCAGTTCTTC	CATSRGTSSYNEQFF
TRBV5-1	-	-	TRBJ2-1	TGCGCCAGCAGCTTGGGGACAGTCGTATCCTACAATGAGCAGTTCTTC	CASSLGTVVSYNEQFF
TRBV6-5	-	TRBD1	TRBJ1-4	TGTGCCAGCAGTTACTCCATGCACAGGGGTGATGAAAAACTGTTTTTT	CASSYSMHRGDEKLFF
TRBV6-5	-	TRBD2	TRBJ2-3	TGTGCCAGCAGTAAAAGACTAGCGGGTATGGATACGCAGTATTTT	CASSKRLAGMDTQYF
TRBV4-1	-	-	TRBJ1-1	TGCGCCAGCAGCTTAGGGAGGTCCAGAACGAACACTGAAGCTTTCTTT	CASSLGRSRTNTEAFF
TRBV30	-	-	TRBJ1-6	TGTGCCTGGAGTTCCAAATCTAGCTCCTATAATTCACCCCTCCACTTT	CAWSSKSSSYNSPLHF
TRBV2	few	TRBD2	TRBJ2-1	TGTGCCAGCAGTGAGGGATGGGAGGGCAGGTACAATGAGCAGTTCTTC	CASSEGWEGRYNEQFF
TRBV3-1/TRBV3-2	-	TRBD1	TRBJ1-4	TGTGCCAGCAGCCCGACAGGGGGCCCTGAAAAACTGTTTTTT	CASSPTGGPEKLFF
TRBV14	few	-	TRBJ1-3	TGTGCCAGCAGCCATTTAACCAGGGGCGCAGGAAACACCATATATTTT	CASSHLTRGAGNTIYF
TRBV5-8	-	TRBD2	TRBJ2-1	TGTGCCAGCAGCTTCGGACTAGTTGAGGAGCAGTTCTTC	CASSFGLVEEQFF
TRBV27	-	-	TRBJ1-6	TGTGCCAGCAGTTTGGCCAGGTATAATTCACCCCTCCACTTT	CASSLARYNSPLHF
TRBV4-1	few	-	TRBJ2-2	TGCGCCAGCAGCCAAGTTTCGGGAGAGGTGTCCGGGGAGCTGTTTTTT	CASSQVSGEVSGELFF
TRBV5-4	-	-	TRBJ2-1	TGTGCCAGCAGCTTGTTTGGGCCCAGCTCCTACAATGAGCAGTTCTTC	CASSLFGPSSYNEQFF
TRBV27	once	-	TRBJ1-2	TGTGCCAGCAGCTATACAGCTAACTATGGCTACACCTTC	CASSYTANYGYTF
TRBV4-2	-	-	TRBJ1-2	TGTGCCAGCAGCCAAGACCTTCTTGGGGGCGCCTTTGGTGGCTACACCTTC	CASSQDLLGGAFGGYTF
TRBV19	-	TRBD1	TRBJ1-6	TGTGCCAGTAGTATCTCGACAGGGGGCTGGGGTTCACCCCTCCACTTT	CASSISTGGWGSPLHF
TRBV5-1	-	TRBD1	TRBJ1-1	TGCGCCAGCAGCGCGGGACAGGGTTTGAACACTGAAGCTTTCTTT	CASSAGQGLNTEAFF
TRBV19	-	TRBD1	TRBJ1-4	TGTGCCAGTAGCCGGGACAGGGGAATTGAAAAACTGTTTTTT	CASSRDRGIEKLFF
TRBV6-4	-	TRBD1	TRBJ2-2	TGTGCCAGCAGTTTCTCGGGACAGGGCTCCACCGGGGAGCTGTTTTTT	CASSFSGQGSTGELFF
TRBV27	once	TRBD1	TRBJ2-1	TGTGCCAGCAGTTTAAAATTCGGGACAGAATACAATGAGCAGTTCTTC	CASSLKFGTEYNEQFF
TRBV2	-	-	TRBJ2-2	TGTGCCAGCAAGATTCAGGGCCGAGCCGGGGAGCTGTTTTTT	CASKIQGRAGELFF
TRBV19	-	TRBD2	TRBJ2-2	TGTGCCAGTAGAAGAGTGAGCGGGAACCACCTTTACACCGGGGAGCTGTTTTTT	CASRRVSGNHLYTGELFF
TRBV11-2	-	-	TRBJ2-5	TGTGCCAGCAGCTTAGAAGGACAGTCCGGGGAGACCCAGTACTTC	CASSLEGQSGETQYF
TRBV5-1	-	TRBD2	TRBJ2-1	TGCGCCAGCAGCTTGGGAGGTAGCGGGGGCTACTACAATGAGCAGTTCTTC	CASSLGGSGGYYNEQFF
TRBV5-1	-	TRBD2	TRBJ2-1	TGCGCCAGCAGCTTGGGTAGCGGGGAACCCTACAATGAGCAGTTCTTC	CASSLGSGEPYNEQFF
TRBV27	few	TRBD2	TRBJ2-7	TGTGCCAGCAGTTTCGGACTAGCGGGATGGGACGAGCAGTACTTC	CASSFGLAGWDEQYF
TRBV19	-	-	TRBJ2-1	TGTGCCAGTAGTATAGTTGGGGGGAAGGCAAGCTCCTACAATGAGCAGTTCTTC	CASSIVGGKASSYNEQFF
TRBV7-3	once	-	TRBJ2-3	TGTGCCAGCAGCCCCGCCGAGTTTGGTACGCAGTATTTT	CASSPAEFGTQYF
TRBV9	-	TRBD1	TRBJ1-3	TGTGCCAGCAGCTCCCCAGGGGGTAGAAACACCATATATTTT	CASSSPGGRNTIYF
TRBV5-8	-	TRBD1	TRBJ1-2	TGTGCCAGCAGCTTGGCCCGGACAGGAAAAAACTATGGCTACACCTTC	CASSLARTGKNYGYTF
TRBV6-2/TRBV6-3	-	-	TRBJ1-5	TGTGCCAGCAGTTCCCCCCCGGGGAAAACCACGGGCAATCAGCCCCAGCATTTT	CASSSPPGKTTGNQPQHF
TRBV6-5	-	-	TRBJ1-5	TGTGCCAGCAGTTACTCGGGCCAGAGGCCCCAGCATTTT	CASSYSGQRPQHF
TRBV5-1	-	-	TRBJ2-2	TGCGCCAGCAGCTTGGGATCTAGGTGGACCGGGGAGCTGTTTTTT	CASSLGSRWTGELFF
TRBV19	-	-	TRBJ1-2	TGTGCCAGTAGTTACGGAAAGGGGGAGGGTAACTATGGCTACACCTTC	CASSYGKGEGNYGYTF
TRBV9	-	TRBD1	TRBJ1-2	TGTGCCAGCAGCGAACAGGGGGCAGTGGGCTATGGCTACACCTTC	CASSEQGAVGYGYTF
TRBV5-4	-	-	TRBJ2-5	TGTGCCAGCAGCCCGACCCCGACGCAGGGGACCCAGTACTTC	CASSPTPTQGTQYF
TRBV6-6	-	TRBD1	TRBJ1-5	TGTGTCACAGGGGGCGTCCAACCGAATCAGCCCCAGCATTTT	CVTGGVQPNQPQHF
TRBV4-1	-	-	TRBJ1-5	TGCGCCAGCAGCCAAGAAGGGGCAGGGGGCAATCAGCCCCAGCATTTT	CASSQEGAGGNQPQHF